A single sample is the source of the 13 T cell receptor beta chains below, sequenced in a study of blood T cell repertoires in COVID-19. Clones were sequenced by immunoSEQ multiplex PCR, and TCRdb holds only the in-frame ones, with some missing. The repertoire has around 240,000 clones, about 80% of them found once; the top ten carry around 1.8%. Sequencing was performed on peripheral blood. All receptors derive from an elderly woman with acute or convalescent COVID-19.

CDR3 loop: CASSLGLGEQFF. The CDR3 coding sequence is TGTGCCAGCAGCTTAGGACTAGGAGAGCAGTTCTTC. The rearrangement joins TRBV7-6 to TRBJ2-1; TRBD2 might be the D (6 bases). The ends were cut back, 1 base at V and 10 bases at J, with 8 bases in the middle. The CDR3 totals 12 residues. Per germline, CDR1 SGHVS and CDR2 FNYEAQ.

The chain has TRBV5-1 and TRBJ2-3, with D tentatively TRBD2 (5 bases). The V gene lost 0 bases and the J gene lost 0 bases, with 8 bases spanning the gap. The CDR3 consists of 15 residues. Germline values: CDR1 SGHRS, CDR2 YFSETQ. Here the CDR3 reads CASSLVSGSTDTQYF. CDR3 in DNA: TGCGCCAGCAGCTTGGTCAGCGGTAGCACAGATACGCAGTATTTT.

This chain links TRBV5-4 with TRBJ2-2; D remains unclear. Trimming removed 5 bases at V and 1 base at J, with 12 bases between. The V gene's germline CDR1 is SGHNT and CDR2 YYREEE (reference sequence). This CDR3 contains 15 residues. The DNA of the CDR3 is TGTGCCAGCAGTCCCCAGGCCCGGAACACCGGGGAGCTGTTTTTT. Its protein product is CASSPQARNTGELFF. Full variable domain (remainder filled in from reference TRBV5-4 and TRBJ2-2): ETGVTQSPTHLIKTRGQQVTLRCSSQSGHNTVSWYQQALGQGPQFIFQYYREEENGRGNFPPRFSGLQFPNYSSELNVNALELDDSALYLCASSPQARNTGELFFGEGSRLTVL.

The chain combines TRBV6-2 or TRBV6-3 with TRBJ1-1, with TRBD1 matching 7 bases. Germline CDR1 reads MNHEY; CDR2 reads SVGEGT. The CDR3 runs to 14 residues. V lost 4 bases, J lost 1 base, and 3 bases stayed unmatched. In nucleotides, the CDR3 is TGTGCCAGCAGTTCCGACAGGGCGAACACTGAAGCTTTCTTT. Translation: CASSSDRANTEAFF.

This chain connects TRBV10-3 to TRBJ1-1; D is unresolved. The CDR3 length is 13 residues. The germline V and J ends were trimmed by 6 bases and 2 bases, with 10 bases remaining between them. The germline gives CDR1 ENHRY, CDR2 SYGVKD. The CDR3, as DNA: TGTGCCATCAGAGTCAGAAGTAACACTGAAGCTTTCTTT. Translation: CAIRVRSNTEAFF.

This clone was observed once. The CDR3 nucleotides are TGCGCCAGCAGCTTGGCCGCTAGCGGGAGTAGGGAGCTGTTTTTT. Protein sequence: CASSLAASGSRELFF. This sequence joins TRBV5-1 and TRBJ2-2, with 10 bases identical to TRBD2. Per the germline V gene, CDR1 is SGHRS and CDR2 is YFSETQ. The length of the CDR3 is 15 residues. Trimming cost V 0 bases and J 9 bases; bases outside gene matches: 5.

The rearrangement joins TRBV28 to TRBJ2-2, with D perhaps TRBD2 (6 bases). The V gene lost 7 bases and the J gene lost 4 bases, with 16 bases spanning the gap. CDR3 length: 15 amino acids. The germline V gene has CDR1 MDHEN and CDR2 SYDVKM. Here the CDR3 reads CASTESSGLTGELFF. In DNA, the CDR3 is TGTGCCAGCACTGAAAGTAGCGGACTCACCGGGGAGCTGTTTTTT.

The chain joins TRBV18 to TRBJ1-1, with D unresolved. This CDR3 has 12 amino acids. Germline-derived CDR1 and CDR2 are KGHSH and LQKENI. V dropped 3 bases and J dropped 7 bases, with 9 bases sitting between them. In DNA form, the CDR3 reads TGTGCCAGCTCACCGGGTCGCGGTGAAGCTTTCTTT. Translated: CASSPGRGEAFF. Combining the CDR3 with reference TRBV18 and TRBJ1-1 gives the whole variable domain NAGVMQNPRHLVRRRGQEARLRCSPMKGHSHVYWYRQLPEEGLKFMVYLQKENIIDESGMPKERFSAEFPKEGPSILRIQQVVRGDSAAYFCASSPGRGEAFFGQGTRLTVV.

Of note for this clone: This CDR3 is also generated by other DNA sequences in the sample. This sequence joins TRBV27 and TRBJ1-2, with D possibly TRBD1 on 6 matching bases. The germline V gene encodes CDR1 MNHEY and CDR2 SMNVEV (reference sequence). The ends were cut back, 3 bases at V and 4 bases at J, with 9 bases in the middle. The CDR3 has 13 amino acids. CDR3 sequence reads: CASSFRGGYGYTF. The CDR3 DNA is TGTGCCAGCAGTTTTAGAGGGGGCTATGGCTACACCTTC.

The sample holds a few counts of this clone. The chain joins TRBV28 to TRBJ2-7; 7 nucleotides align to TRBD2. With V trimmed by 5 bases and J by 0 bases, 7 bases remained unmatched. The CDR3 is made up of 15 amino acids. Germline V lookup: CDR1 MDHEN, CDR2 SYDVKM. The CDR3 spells CASSPDGEGSYEQYF. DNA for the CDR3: TGTGCCAGCAGTCCCGATGGGGAGGGCTCCTACGAGCAGTACTTC.

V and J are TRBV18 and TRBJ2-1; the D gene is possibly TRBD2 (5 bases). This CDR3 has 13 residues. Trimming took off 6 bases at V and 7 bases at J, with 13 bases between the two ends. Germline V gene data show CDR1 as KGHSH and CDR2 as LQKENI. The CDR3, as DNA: TGTGCCAGCTCGGACGGACTTTTAAATGAGCAGTTCTTC. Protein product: CASSDGLLNEQFF.

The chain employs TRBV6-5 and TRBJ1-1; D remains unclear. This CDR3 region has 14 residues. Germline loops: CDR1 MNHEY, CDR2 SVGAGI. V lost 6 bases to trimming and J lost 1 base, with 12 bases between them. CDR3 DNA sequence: TGTGCCAGCAGGAAACGCGGGGAGAACACTGAAGCTTTCTTT. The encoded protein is CASRKRGENTEAFF.

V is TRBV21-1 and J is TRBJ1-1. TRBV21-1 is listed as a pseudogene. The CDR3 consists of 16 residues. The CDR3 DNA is TGTGCCAGCAGCCAACGAGAGAGGGGGGGGCTCTCTGAAGCTTTCTTT. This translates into CASSQRERGGLSEAFF.